The following is a T cell receptor beta chain sequence with its context. This specimen belongs to a study of blood T cell repertoires in COVID-19. Under the authors' procedure: Estimation of nucleated cell counts relied on the amplification of reference gene primers. The method was immunoSEQ multiplex PCR; TCRdb's version includes in-frame clones alone and lacks a portion of them. V and J calls and clone size follow that table, whereas D and trimming were derived from the DNA. Altogether a few hundred thousand clones are present, more than 70% being singletons, with the ten largest covering approximately 3%. Per germline, CDR1 MNHEY and CDR2 SVGEGT. The CDR3 runs 14 residues. Trimming pared 1 base from V and 1 base from J, leaving 7 bases between.

What was sequenced was peripheral blood. The chain employs TRBV6-2 or TRBV6-3 and TRBJ1-1; D is ambiguous. The TCR originated in a woman aged 25 to 39 with COVID-19, enrolled during active disease. This CDR3 is CASSYWPPNTEAFF. The CDR3 DNA follows: TGTGCCAGCAGTTACTGGCCACCGAACACTGAAGCTTTCTTT.